This TCR beta chain was documented in a study of blood T cell repertoires in COVID-19. Across the study: COVID-19 samples, acute and convalescent, were from the United States, Italy and Spain. The analysed material was cDNA or gDNA that came from T cells, B-cell-depleted T cells, or PBMCs.

In the original workflow: The authors estimated nucleated cell counts from reference gene primer amplification. TCRdb's copy holds only in-frame clones and misses some; the assay was immunoSEQ multiplex PCR. V, J and clone size derive from that table, while D and trimming were established from the DNA sequence. The profile covers around 140,000 clones, with approximately 86% appearing a single time and roughly 1.9% taken by the ten largest. The germline V gene has CDR1 SNHLY and CDR2 FYNNEI. V was shortened by 6 bases and J by 0 bases, with 9 bases between the two germline ends. The CDR3 contains 14 residues.

This clonotype was obtained from a man aged 65-85 years with acute or convalescent COVID-19. Sequencing was performed on peripheral blood. The chain recombines TRBV2 with TRBJ1-5; no reliable D call. The CDR3 coding sequence is TGTGCCAGCAGCCAAGCTTATAGCAATCAGCCCCAGCATTTT. Translating it yields CASSQAYSNQPQHF.